This section outlines one T cell receptor (beta chain) sequence together with its context. It lacks a known antigen. Per-nucleotide qualities are absent, and no much larger clonotype sits a single base away. The data were obtained in a study of blood T cell repertoires in COVID-19 (dated by TCRdb to about 2020). About the full investigation: Collaborator samples came from the United States, Italy and Spain and covered acute and convalescent phases of COVID-19. The material from the prospective study consisted of cDNA or gDNA derived from T cells, B-cell-depleted T cells, or PBMCs. Subjects who had been exposed to COVID-19, were actively infected with it, or had recovered from it provided the deeply sampled blood TCRbeta repertoires that made up the dataset. The repertoires were made available in a free public database intended to serve as a resource for research on the immune response to SARS-CoV-2. Samples were obtained from the ongoing ImmuneRACE study (first 160 participants) and from over 1,000 subjects provided by 6 global collaborators. Sample metadata almost always included a de-identified subject ID, COVID-19 status, age in years and sex. Where HLA class I and class II types were available, the types were taken from metadata supplied by the sample provider, not from assay-based typing. Overall results and qualifications from the work: The amount of clinical and demographic metadata varied by source and participant and was provided uncurated.

The collaborating institutions used their own protocols to collect whole blood in K2EDTA tubes. For TCRbeta analysis, collaborators shipped samples as frozen whole blood, isolated PBMCs, or DNA extracted from either of those sample types. TCRbeta CDR3 regions were amplified from genomic DNA using the immunoSEQ Assay, a bias-controlled multiplex PCR. On the authors' methods: Within the assay, amplification of reference gene primers was used to estimate how many nucleated cells each sample contained. To quantify the absolute abundance of each unique TCRbeta CDR3 rearrangement, sequence reads were collapsed and filtered. Productive Simpson clonality was computed per sample as the square root of Simpson's diversity index over productive rearrangements. In its TCRdb copy, this immuneACCESS table keeps in-frame sequences only and misses some clones. Where compared with another copy, unresolved V genes explain less than half of these, and the others have no known cause. V and J calls plus clone size are reproduced from that table; the DNA served to infer D and trimming. In all, the sample holds approximately 260,000 clones, and more than 60% of those were seen once. Approximately 4% of the sample comes from the top ten.

This TCR was sampled from a woman aged 40 to 55 with active or convalescent COVID-19. The sequenced sample was peripheral blood.

The nucleotides are TGTGCCAGCAGTGATTGGGGACAGGGTAATGAAAAACTGTTTTTT. Its protein reads: CASSDWGQGNEKLFF. The chain couples TRBV6-1 to TRBJ1-4; TRBD1 fits 9 bases in the junction. Trimming accounts for 3 bases at V and 4 bases at J, while the number of junction bases matched to no gene is 3. The CDR3 spans 15 residues, from the cysteine through the phenylalanine. Of the read, only the CDR3 DNA is kept; its 45 bases are in frame from base 1. CDR1 and CDR2 were assigned from the germline V gene as MNHNS and SASEGT.